This TCR beta chain is drawn from a study of shared clonotypes between healthy human individuals. In the study's own analysis: ImmunoSEQ gave junction-only sequences without quality scores, so filtering differed. TCRdb's table, derived via immunoSEQ multiplex PCR, lists solely in-frame clones and lacks some. V and J calls plus clone size are reproduced from that table; the DNA served to infer D and trimming. The sample records more than 2 million clones, over 85% being singletons. The clonotype comes from a man aged 18 to 29 in good health. The sequencing input was naive CD4+ T cells sorted from blood. Described subset: CD45RA+ positively selected.

In DNA, the CDR3 is TGTGCCAGTAGTATCACAGTTACCGGGAAGAGCTCCTATAATTCACCCCTCCACTTT. It yields the protein CASSITVTGKSSYNSPLHF. The V and J genes are TRBV19 and TRBJ1-6, with no clear D. CDR1 LNHDA and CDR2 SQIVND come from the germline V gene (reference sequence). V dropped 3 bases and J dropped 0 bases, with 18 bases sitting between them. The CDR3 contains 19 residues.